This TCR beta chain is from a study of response to subunit inactivated influenza vaccine. A word on this clonotype: The antigen is unknown.

MiXCR was run by TCRdb on the RT-PCR reads, yielding one entry per CDR3 protein. The profile shows 430,000 or so distinct CDR3 sequences, roughly 11% of them singletons. Study-wide points: After each seasonal influenza vaccination, few new T cells are recruited, the authors suggested.

Trimming removed 0 bases from V and 2 bases from J, with 12 bases in between. Germline-derived CDR1 and CDR2 are DFQATT and SNEGSKA (reference sequence). This CDR3 is built from 15 residues. V usage is TRBV20-1 and J usage is TRBJ2-3, with D tentatively TRBD2 (6 bases). This specimen was PBMCs from blood, taken roughly 45 days after vaccination. The receptor comes from a man aged 50 or older who received an inactivated influenza vaccine. The CDR3 reads CSARDVAGPTDTQYF. In DNA, the CDR3 is TGCAGTGCTAGAGATGTCGCGGGGCCCACAGATACGCAGTATTTT.